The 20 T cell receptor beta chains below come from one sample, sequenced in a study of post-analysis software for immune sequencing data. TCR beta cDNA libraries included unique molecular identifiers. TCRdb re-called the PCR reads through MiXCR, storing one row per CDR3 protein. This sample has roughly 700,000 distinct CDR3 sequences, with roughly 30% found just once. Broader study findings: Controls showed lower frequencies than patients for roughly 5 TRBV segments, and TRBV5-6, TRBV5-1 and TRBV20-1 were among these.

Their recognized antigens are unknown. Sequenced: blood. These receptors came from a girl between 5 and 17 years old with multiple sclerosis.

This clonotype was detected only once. The CDR3 nucleotides read TGCGCCAGCAGCCCCACCGGGACAGGGAAAGAGACCCAGTTCTTC. It codes for CASSPTGTGKETQFF. The chain carries TRBV5-1 and TRBJ2-1; 9 nucleotides agree with TRBD1. The ends lost 4 bases at V and 13 bases at J; junction bases unmatched: 15. The CDR3 loop spans 15 amino acids. Per the germline V gene, CDR1 is SGHRS and CDR2 is YFSETQ.

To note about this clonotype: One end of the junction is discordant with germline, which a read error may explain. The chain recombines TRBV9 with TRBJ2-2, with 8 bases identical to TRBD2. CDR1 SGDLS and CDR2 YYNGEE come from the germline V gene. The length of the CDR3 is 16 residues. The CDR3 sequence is CAGSVASGSETGELFF. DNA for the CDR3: TGTGCCGGCAGCGTAGCCAGCGGGAGCGAAACCGGGGAGCTGTTTTTT.

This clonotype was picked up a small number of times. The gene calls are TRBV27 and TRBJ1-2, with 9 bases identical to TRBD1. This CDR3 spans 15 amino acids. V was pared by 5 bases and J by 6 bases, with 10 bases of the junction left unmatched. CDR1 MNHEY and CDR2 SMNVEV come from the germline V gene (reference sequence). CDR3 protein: CASSILGTGKDGYTF. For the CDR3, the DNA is TGTGCCAGCAGTATCCTCGGGACAGGGAAAGATGGCTACACCTTC.

Here the CDR3 DNA reads TGTGCCAGCAGTTCCCAAAGGCTCGGGGAGCTGTTTTTT. Residues: CASSSQRLGELFF. The rearrangement links TRBV27 to TRBJ2-2; D remains unclear. The CDR3 loop spans 13 amino acids. V lost 4 bases to trimming and J lost 7 bases, with 10 bases between them. The germline gives CDR1 MNHEY, CDR2 SMNVEV (reference sequence).

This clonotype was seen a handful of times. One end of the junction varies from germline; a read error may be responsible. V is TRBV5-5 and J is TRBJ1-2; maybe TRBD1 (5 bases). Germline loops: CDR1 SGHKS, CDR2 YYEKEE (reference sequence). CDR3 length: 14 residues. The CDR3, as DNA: TGTGCCAGCAGCTCGGACACACTATTCTATGGCCACACCTTC. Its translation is CASSSDTLFYGHTF. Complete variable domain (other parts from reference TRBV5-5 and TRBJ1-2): DAGVTQSPTHLIKTRGQQVTLRCSPISGHKSVSWYQQVLGQGPQFIFQYYEKEERGRGNFPDRFSARQFPNYSSELNVNALLLGDSALYLCASSSDTLFYGHTFGSGTRLTVV.

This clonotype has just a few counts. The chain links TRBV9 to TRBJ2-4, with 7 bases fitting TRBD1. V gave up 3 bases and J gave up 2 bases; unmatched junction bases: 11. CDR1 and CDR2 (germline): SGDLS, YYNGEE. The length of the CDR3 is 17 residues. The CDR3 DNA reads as TGTGCCAGCAGCGGAGGGGGCTTTTTGGGGTCCAAAAACATTCAGTACTTC. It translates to CASSGGGFLGSKNIQYF. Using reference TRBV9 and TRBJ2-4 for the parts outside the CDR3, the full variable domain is DSGVTQTPKHLITATGQRVTLRCSPRSGDLSVYWYQQSLDQGLQFLIQYYNGEERAKGNILERFSAQQFPDLHSELNLSSLELGDSALYFCASSGGGFLGSKNIQYFGAGTRLSVL.

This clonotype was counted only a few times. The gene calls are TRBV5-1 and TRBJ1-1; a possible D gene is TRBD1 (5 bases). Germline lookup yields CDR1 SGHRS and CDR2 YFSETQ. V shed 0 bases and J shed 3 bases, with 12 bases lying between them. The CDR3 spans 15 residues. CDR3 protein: CASSLVAGTDTEAFF. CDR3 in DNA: TGCGCCAGCAGCTTGGTGGCAGGGACGGACACTGAAGCTTTCTTT.

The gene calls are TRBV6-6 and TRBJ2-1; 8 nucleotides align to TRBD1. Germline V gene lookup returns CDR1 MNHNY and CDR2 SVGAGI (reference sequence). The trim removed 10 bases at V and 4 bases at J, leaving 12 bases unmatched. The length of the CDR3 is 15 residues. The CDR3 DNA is TGTGCCACCGCTCCAGGACAGGGACCTTACAATGAGCAGTTCTTC. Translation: CATAPGQGPYNEQFF.

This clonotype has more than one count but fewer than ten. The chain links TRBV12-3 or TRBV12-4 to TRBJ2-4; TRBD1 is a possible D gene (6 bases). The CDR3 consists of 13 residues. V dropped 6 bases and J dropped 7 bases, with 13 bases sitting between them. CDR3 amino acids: CASRGTRANIQYF. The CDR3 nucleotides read TGTGCCAGCAGGGGGACAAGGGCGAACATTCAGTACTTC.

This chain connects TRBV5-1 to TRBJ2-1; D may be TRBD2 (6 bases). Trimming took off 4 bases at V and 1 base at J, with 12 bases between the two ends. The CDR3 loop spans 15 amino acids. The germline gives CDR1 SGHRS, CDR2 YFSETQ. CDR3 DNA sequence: TGCGCCAGCAGCCCGGTAGCGGATTCCTACAATGAGCAGTTCTTC. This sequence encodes CASSPVADSYNEQFF.

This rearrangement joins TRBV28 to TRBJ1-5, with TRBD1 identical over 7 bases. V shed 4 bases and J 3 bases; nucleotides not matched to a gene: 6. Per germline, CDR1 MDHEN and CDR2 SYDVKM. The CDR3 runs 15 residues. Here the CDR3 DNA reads TGTGCCAGCAGTTGGGTACAGGGGTTCAATCAGCCCCAGCATTTT. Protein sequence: CASSWVQGFNQPQHF.

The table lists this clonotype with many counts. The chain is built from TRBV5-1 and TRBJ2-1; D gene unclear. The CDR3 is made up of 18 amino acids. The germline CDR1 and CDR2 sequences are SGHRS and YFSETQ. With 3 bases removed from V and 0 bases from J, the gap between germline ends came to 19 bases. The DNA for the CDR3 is TGCGCCAGCAGCTCACCTCTGACCTCTCCGAACTCCTACAATGAGCAGTTCTTC. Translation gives CASSSPLTSPNSYNEQFF.

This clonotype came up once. The CDR3 coding sequence is TGCGCCAGCAGCCATCCGCCCGGGGGCCCAGGGGAGACCCAGTACTTC. This translates into CASSHPPGGPGETQYF. The J gene is TRBJ2-5, the V gene TRBV4-1; D is perhaps TRBD1 or TRBD2 (6 bases each). Per germline, CDR1 MGHRA and CDR2 YSYEKL. This CDR3 has 16 residues. The V gene lost 3 bases and the J gene lost 5 bases, with 19 bases spanning the gap.

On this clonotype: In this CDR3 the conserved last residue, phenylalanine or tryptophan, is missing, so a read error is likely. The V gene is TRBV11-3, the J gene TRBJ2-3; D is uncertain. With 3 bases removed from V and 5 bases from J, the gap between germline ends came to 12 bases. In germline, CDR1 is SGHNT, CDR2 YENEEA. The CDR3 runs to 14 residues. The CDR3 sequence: CASSLSGLGDTQYL. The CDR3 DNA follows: TGTGCCAGCAGCTTGTCCGGGTTGGGAGATACGCAGTATTTG.

The CDR3: CASSLVEGGGANVLTF. DNA of the CDR3: TGCGCCAGCAGCTTGGTCGAGGGGGGTGGGGCCAACGTCCTGACTTTC. The chain uses TRBV5-1 and TRBJ2-6; perhaps D is TRBD1 or TRBD2 (6 bases each). The ends were cut back, 0 bases at V and 3 bases at J, with 10 bases in the middle. This CDR3 is 16 amino acids long. Germline V lookup: CDR1 SGHRS, CDR2 YFSETQ.

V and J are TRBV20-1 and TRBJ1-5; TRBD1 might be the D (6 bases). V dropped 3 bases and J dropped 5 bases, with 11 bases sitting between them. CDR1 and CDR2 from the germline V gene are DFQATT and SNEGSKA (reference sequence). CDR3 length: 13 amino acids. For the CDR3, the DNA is TGCAGTGCTAGGAGGGGGACCGATCAGCCCCAGCATTTT. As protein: CSARRGTDQPQHF.

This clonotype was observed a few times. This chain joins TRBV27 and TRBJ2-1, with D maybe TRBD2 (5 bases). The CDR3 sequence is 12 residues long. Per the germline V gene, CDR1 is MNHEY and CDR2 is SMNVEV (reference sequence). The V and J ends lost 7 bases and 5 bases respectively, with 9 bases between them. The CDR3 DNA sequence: TGTGCCAGCACAGCGGCGGACAATGAGCAGTTCTTC. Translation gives CASTAADNEQFF.

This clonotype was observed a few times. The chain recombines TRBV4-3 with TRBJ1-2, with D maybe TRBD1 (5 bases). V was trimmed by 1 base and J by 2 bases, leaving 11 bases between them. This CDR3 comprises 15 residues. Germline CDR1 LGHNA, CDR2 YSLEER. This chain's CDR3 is CASSQVGQLNYGYTF. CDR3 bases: TGCGCCAGCAGCCAAGTGGGGCAGCTAAACTATGGCTACACCTTC.

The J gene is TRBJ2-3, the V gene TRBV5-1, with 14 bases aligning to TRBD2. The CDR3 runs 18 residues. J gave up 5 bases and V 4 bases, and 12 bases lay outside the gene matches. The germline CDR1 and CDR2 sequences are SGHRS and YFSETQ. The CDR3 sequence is CASSRGTSGGTSGDTQYF. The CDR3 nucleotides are TGCGCCAGCAGCAGGGGGACTAGCGGGGGAACCTCGGGAGATACGCAGTATTTT.

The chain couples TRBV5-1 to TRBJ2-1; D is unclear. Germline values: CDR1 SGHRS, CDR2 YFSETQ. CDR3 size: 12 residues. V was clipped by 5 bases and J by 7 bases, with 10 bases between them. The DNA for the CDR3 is TGCGCCAGCAGTTCTTCACGGAATGAGCAGTTCTTC. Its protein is CASSSSRNEQFF.